The 14 T cell receptor beta chains below come from one sample, sequenced in a study of blood T cell repertoires in COVID-19. Measured with immunoSEQ multiplex PCR; TCRdb has only the in-frame clones, and not every one. The repertoire holds about 370,000 clones, with nearly 90% as singletons. Specimen: peripheral blood. Receptor source: a man aged 18 to 35 with active or convalescent COVID-19.

The chain links TRBV7-9 to TRBJ2-1, with TRBD2 matching 11 bases. This CDR3 spans 19 amino acids. The germline CDR1 and CDR2 sequences are SEHNR and FQNEAQ (reference sequence). V was pared by 5 bases and J by 7 bases, with 19 bases of the junction left unmatched. CDR3 sequence: CASSLGGTLSGRASNEQFF. In DNA, the CDR3 is TGTGCCAGCAGCCTAGGAGGAACACTTAGCGGGAGGGCCTCGAATGAGCAGTTCTTC.

This clone turned up a few times. The V call is TRBV7-2, the J call TRBJ1-5; 8 bases line up with TRBD1. CDR3 length equals 15 residues. V dropped 5 bases and J dropped 4; count of bases not matched to a gene: 7. Per the germline V gene, CDR1 is SGHTA and CDR2 is FQGNSA. The CDR3 spells CASSIGRQGNQPQHF. In DNA form, the CDR3 reads TGTGCCAGCAGCATAGGTAGACAGGGGAATCAGCCCCAGCATTTT.

The chain carries TRBV11-2 and TRBJ2-7, with 9 nucleotides matching TRBD2. The length of the CDR3 is 16 residues. CDR1 and CDR2 from the germline V gene are SGHAT and FQNNGV. V shed 3 bases and J 7 bases; nucleotides not matched to a gene: 13. CDR3 sequence reads: CASSLGELAGTWEQYF. For the CDR3, the DNA is TGTGCCAGCAGCTTGGGGGAGCTAGCGGGGACGTGGGAGCAGTACTTC.

This chain links TRBV15 with TRBJ1-2, with D uncertain. Per the germline V gene, CDR1 is LNHNV and CDR2 is YYDKDF (reference sequence). CDR3 length: 17 residues. Trimming cost V 5 bases and J 4 bases, with 23 bases left between them. The CDR3 protein is CATSPPGGNGWAYGYTF. Here the CDR3 DNA reads TGTGCCACCAGCCCGCCCGGAGGAAACGGGTGGGCCTATGGCTACACCTTC.

This CDR3 is CASSNSVLAKNIQYF. The CDR3 bases are TGTGCCAGCAGTAATAGCGTACTAGCCAAAAACATTCAGTACTTC. The chain employs TRBV6-5 and TRBJ2-4, with D tentatively TRBD2 (5 bases). CDR3 length: 15 amino acids. V was clipped by 5 bases and J by 0 bases, with 11 bases between them. Germline-derived CDR1 and CDR2 are MNHEY and SVGAGI.

The V gene is TRBV7-2, the J gene TRBJ1-2; 10 bases match TRBD1. After removal of 7 bases from V and 3 bases from J, the junction contained 11 bases not matched to a gene. Germline values: CDR1 SGHTA, CDR2 FQGNSA. The CDR3 is made up of 16 amino acids. The CDR3 DNA reads as TGTGCCAGCAACCGGGACAGGGGCGATATAGACTATGGCTACACCTTC. Protein sequence: CASNRDRGDIDYGYTF.

The chain couples TRBV4-3 to TRBJ2-2; the match to TRBD2 covers 12 bases. V shed 0 bases and J 0 bases; nucleotides not matched to a gene: 2. Germline CDR1 and CDR2: LGHNA and YSLEER. This CDR3 has 18 amino acids. CDR3 nucleotide sequence: TGCGCCAGCAGCCAAGAAAGACTAGCGGGAGCGAACACCGGGGAGCTGTTTTTT. Its translation: CASSQERLAGANTGELFF.

The V gene is TRBV27, the J gene TRBJ1-5; D not certain. Germline CDR1 MNHEY, CDR2 SMNVEV (reference sequence). The CDR3 contains 15 residues. Deletions cut 2 bases from V and 3 bases from J, with 11 bases between. The CDR3 reads CASSLGEADNQPQHF. CDR3 in DNA: TGTGCCAGCAGTTTAGGAGAGGCTGACAATCAGCCCCAGCATTTT.

The rearrangement uses TRBV24-1 and TRBJ1-1; perhaps TRBD1 as D (5 bases). Germline CDR1 and CDR2: KGHDR and SFDVKD. This CDR3 is built from 15 residues. V lost 4 bases and J 1 base, leaving 12 bases between the germline ends. CDR3 residues: CATSDPTDPNTEAFF. The CDR3 DNA is TGTGCCACCAGTGACCCGACAGATCCGAACACTGAAGCTTTCTTT.

The gene calls are TRBV18 and TRBJ2-7, with 7 positions matching TRBD2. From germline, CDR1 is KGHSH and CDR2 LQKENI. The CDR3 sequence is 16 residues long. J was trimmed by 2 bases and V by 4 bases; bases with no gene match: 11. The DNA for the CDR3 is TGTGCCAGCTCACGCCCCGACGGGGGGACTACCTACGAGCAGTACTTC. The encoded protein is CASSRPDGGTTYEQYF.

The chain uses TRBV23-1 and TRBJ1-3, with TRBD1 as a possible D gene (6 bases). TRBV23-1 is an ORF, and what it does is uncertain. This CDR3 contains 16 residues. V was pared by 3 bases and J by 4 bases, with 16 bases between. CDR3 DNA: TGCGCCAGCAGTCATCGGTCCCAGGGGATCGGAAACACCATATATTTT. This sequence encodes CASSHRSQGIGNTIYF.

The chain employs TRBV4-2 and TRBJ2-2; 12 nucleotides agree with TRBD2. The CDR3 has 15 residues. The germline gives CDR1 LGHNA, CDR2 YNFKEQ. Losses at the gene ends were 5 bases for V and 10 bases for J; bases not matched to a gene: 8. The CDR3 loop reads CASSYSRTSGEELFF. DNA for the CDR3: TGTGCCAGCAGCTACTCGAGGACTAGCGGGGAGGAGCTGTTTTTT.

The chain employs TRBV7-2 and TRBJ1-2; 8 positions agree with TRBD1. The J segment lost 0 bases and the V segment lost 5 bases, leaving 8 bases of the junction unmatched. The CDR3 consists of 16 residues. CDR1 and CDR2 from the germline V gene are SGHTA and FQGNSA. The CDR3 sequence is CASSLGTGLANYGYTF. For the CDR3, the DNA is TGTGCCAGCAGCCTAGGGACAGGATTAGCTAACTATGGCTACACCTTC.

The gene calls are TRBV5-1 and TRBJ2-1; no firm D call. CDR1 and CDR2 from the germline V gene are SGHRS and YFSETQ. The CDR3 spans 15 residues. The V end lost 4 bases, the J end lost 2 bases, and 13 bases lay between the germline ends. The CDR3 here is CASSLTSNPYNEQFF. The CDR3 nucleotides read TGCGCCAGCAGCCTGACTTCAAATCCCTACAATGAGCAGTTCTTC.